Listed below are T cell receptor beta chains from one sample, sequenced in a study of blood T cells in healthy people across ages. TCRdb reanalysed the 5' RACE reads using MiXCR and keeps one entry per CDR3 protein. The repertoire holds roughly 800,000 distinct CDR3 sequences, with roughly 64% as singletons. The sample consisted of blood. The source is a man aged 25 to 40 in good health. The CDR3 runs from the conserved cysteine through the conserved F or W. D genes are given only for firm matches. Size is omitted from some rows. Given values are once, few, many or a class for expanded clones.

clone size,J gene,V gene,D gene,CDR3 protein,CDR3 DNA
NA,TRBJ2-1,TRBV5-1,NA,CASSPGRGIGSYNEQFF,TGCGCCAGCAGCCCTGGGAGGGGGATCGGGTCCTACAATGAGCAGTTCTTC
NA,TRBJ2-5,TRBV7-2,NA,CASSVGAAQETQYF,TGTGCCAGCAGCGTAGGTGCGGCCCAAGAGACCCAGTACTTC
NA,TRBJ2-5,TRBV6-5,NA,CASSNSGQGKGETQYF,TGTGCCAGCAGCAACTCGGGACAAGGAAAGGGGGAGACCCAGTACTTC
NA,TRBJ1-1,TRBV2,NA,CASSARRGDTEAFF,TGTGCCAGCAGTGCCCGTAGGGGGGACACTGAAGCTTTCTTT
NA,TRBJ1-2,TRBV25-1,NA,CASSEFRSDHPGGYTF,TGTGCCAGCAGTGAATTTCGGTCGGACCACCCGGGCGGCTACACCTTC
NA,TRBJ2-1,TRBV11-2,TRBD2,CASSSKTSAPYNEQFF,TGTGCCAGCAGCTCGAAGACTAGCGCACCCTACAATGAGCAGTTCTTC
NA,TRBJ2-3,TRBV29-1,NA,CSVEGLLRGGTDTQYF,TGCAGCGTTGAAGGTCTCCTGAGAGGGGGAACAGATACGCAGTATTTT
few,TRBJ1-1,TRBV5-8,TRBD1,CASSPGQGTATEAFF,TGTGCCAGCAGCCCAGGACAGGGGACGGCCACTGAAGCTTTCTTT
many,TRBJ2-5,TRBV4-2,NA,CASSQDTGLGTQYF,TGTGCCAGCAGCCAAGATACAGGTTTGGGGACCCAGTACTTC
NA,TRBJ2-3,TRBV20-1,TRBD1,CSASQQGAWDTQYF,TGCAGTGCTAGTCAGCAGGGGGCATGGGATACGCAGTATTTT
NA,TRBJ1-4,TRBV7-9,NA,CASREGANEKLFF,TGTGCCAGCAGGGAGGGAGCTAATGAAAAACTGTTTTTT
few,TRBJ2-7,TRBV7-9,TRBD1,CASSARDRVTYEQYF,TGTGCCAGCAGCGCTCGGGACAGGGTGACCTACGAGCAGTACTTC
few,TRBJ2-3,TRBV20-1,NA,CSARPGPTQYF,TGCAGTGCTAGGCCGGGACCTACGCAGTATTTT
NA,TRBJ2-5,TRBV6-6,NA,CASSHVGGETQYF,TGTGCCAGTTCTCATGTGGGGGGAGAGACCCAGTACTTC
NA,TRBJ2-7,TRBV12-3/TRBV12-4,NA,CASSFTVGDYEQYF,TGTGCCAGCAGTTTCACAGTTGGGGACTACGAGCAGTACTTC
NA,TRBJ2-5,TRBV5-1,TRBD2,CASSLAGTSGQGTQYF,TGCGCCAGCAGCTTGGCAGGGACTAGCGGCCAAGGGACCCAGTACTTC
NA,TRBJ2-1,TRBV7-2,TRBD1,CASSIHRGNEQFF,TGTGCCAGCAGCATCCACAGGGGAAATGAGCAGTTCTTC
few,TRBJ2-7,TRBV6-5,TRBD1,CASSFGGQAAYEQYF,TGTGCCAGCAGTTTCGGGGGACAGGCAGCCTACGAGCAGTACTTC
NA,TRBJ2-1,TRBV6-5,TRBD1,CASSSRTGLSEQFF,TGTGCCAGCAGTTCCCGGACAGGGTTAAGTGAGCAGTTCTTC
NA,TRBJ2-5,TRBV20-1,NA,CSASIIVEETQYF,TGCAGTGCTAGTATCATAGTGGAAGAGACCCAGTACTTC
NA,TRBJ1-6,TRBV5-1,NA,CASSLNDGQNNSPLHF,TGCGCCAGCAGCTTAAACGACGGGCAGAATAATTCACCCCTCCACTTT
NA,TRBJ1-2,TRBV29-1,NA,CSVEDQGRGYTF,TGCAGCGTTGAGGACCAGGGACGCGGCTACACCTTC
NA,TRBJ2-1,TRBV30,TRBD2,CAWSVGTSGSEQFF,TGTGCCTGGAGTGTAGGGACGAGCGGGAGTGAGCAGTTCTTC
NA,TRBJ2-1,TRBV30,NA,CAWSVRGDEQFF,TGTGCCTGGAGTGTACGGGGTGACGAGCAGTTCTTC
few,TRBJ1-5,TRBV6-6,TRBD1,CASSYGTGSKSNQPQHF,TGTGCCAGCAGTTACGGGACAGGGTCGAAGAGCAATCAGCCCCAGCATTTT
NA,TRBJ1-6,TRBV5-1,NA,CASSLDGEVGSPLHF,TGCGCCAGCAGCTTGGATGGGGAGGTTGGGTCACCCCTCCACTTT
NA,TRBJ2-7,TRBV7-2,TRBD1,CASSLAAGGAYEQYF,TGTGCCAGCAGCTTAGCGGCAGGGGGAGCCTACGAGCAGTACTTC
NA,TRBJ1-2,TRBV6-5,NA,CASSDPTGRGYTF,TGTGCCAGCAGCGACCCGACAGGCCGTGGCTACACCTTC
NA,TRBJ2-4,TRBV7-2,TRBD1,CASSSTGGRAKNIQYF,TGTGCCAGCAGCTCGACAGGGGGTAGGGCCAAAAACATTCAGTACTTC
few,TRBJ2-5,TRBV29-1,TRBD1,CSAGGEGQETQYF,TGCAGCGCAGGGGGCGAGGGACAAGAGACCCAGTACTTC
few,TRBJ2-1,TRBV5-5,NA,CASSPGPGDNEQFF,TGTGCCAGCAGCCCAGGGCCAGGGGACAATGAGCAGTTCTTC
NA,TRBJ2-4,TRBV20-1,NA,CSARAVKLTSLRNEQYF,TGCAGTGCTAGAGCCGTTAAGCTGACTAGTCTTCGCAATGAGCAGTACTTC
NA,TRBJ2-3,TRBV29-1,NA,CSAEGQFSTDTQYF,TGCAGCGCCGAGGGGCAGTTCAGCACAGATACGCAGTATTTT
few,TRBJ2-2,TRBV6-2/TRBV6-3,NA,CASSSWLKNTGELFF,TGTGCCAGCAGTTCATGGCTCAAGAACACCGGGGAGCTGTTTTTT
NA,TRBJ2-5,TRBV30,NA,CAWSVGTAEETQYF,TGTGCCTGGAGTGTGGGGACCGCCGAAGAGACCCAGTACTTC
NA,TRBJ2-1,TRBV11-1,TRBD2,CASSLALAGVNEQFF,TGTGCCAGCAGCTTAGCTTTAGCGGGAGTCAATGAGCAGTTCTTC
many,TRBJ2-1,TRBV27,NA,CASSLGGSYNEQFF,TGCGCCAGCAGCCTAGGGGGCTCCTACAATGAGCAGTTCTTC
NA,TRBJ2-1,TRBV4-1,NA,CASSRRLDSEQFF,TGCGCCAGCAGCCGACGACTAGACAGTGAGCAGTTCTTC
NA,TRBJ2-3,TRBV20-1,TRBD1,CSARDRDGTDTQYF,TGCAGTGCTAGGGACAGGGACGGCACAGATACGCAGTATTTT
NA,TRBJ2-3,TRBV24-1,TRBD1,CATSDWTGSTDTQYF,TGTGCCACCAGTGATTGGACAGGTAGCACAGATACGCAGTATTTT
NA,TRBJ2-7,TRBV7-2,NA,CASSQSIFYEQYF,TGTGCCAGCAGCCAATCGATATTCTACGAGCAGTACTTC